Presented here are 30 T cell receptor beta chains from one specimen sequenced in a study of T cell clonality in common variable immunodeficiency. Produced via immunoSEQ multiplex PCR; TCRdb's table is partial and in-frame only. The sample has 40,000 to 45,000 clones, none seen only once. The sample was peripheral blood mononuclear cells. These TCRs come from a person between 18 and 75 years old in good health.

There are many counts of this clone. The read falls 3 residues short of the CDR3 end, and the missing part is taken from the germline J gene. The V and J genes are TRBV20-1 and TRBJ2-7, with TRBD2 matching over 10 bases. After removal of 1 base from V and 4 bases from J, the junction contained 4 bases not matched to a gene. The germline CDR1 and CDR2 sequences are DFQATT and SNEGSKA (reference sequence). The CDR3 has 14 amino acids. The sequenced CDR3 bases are TGCAGTGCTAGAGGCCTAGCGGGGGAATACGAG. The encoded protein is CSARGLAGEYE. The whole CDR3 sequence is CSARGLAGEYEQYF.

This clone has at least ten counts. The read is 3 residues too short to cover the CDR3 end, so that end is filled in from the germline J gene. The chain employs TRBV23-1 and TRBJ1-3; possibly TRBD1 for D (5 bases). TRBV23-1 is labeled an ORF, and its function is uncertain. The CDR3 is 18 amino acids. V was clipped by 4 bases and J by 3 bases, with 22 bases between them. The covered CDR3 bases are TGCGCCAGCAGTCTTGAGGGGCAGAACACCTCCTTTGGAAACACC. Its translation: CASSLEGQNTSFGNT. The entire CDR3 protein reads CASSLEGQNTSFGNTIYF.

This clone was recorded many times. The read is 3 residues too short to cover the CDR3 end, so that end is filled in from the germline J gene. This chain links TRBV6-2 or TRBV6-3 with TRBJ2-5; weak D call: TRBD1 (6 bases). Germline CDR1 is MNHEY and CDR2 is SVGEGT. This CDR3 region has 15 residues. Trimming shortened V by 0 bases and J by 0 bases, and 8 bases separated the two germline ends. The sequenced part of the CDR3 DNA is TGTGCCAGCAGTTACTCGAGGGGGTACCAAGAGACC. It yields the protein CASSYSRGYQET. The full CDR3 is CASSYSRGYQETQYF.

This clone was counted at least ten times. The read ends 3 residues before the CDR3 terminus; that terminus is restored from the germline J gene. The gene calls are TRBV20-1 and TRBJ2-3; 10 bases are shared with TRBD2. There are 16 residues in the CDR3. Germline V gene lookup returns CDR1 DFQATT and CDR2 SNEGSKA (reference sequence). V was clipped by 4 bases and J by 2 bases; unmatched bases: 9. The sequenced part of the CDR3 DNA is TGCAGTGCTACCCGGGCGCTAGCGGGAGACACAGATACG. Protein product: CSATRALAGDTDT. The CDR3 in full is CSATRALAGDTDTQYF.

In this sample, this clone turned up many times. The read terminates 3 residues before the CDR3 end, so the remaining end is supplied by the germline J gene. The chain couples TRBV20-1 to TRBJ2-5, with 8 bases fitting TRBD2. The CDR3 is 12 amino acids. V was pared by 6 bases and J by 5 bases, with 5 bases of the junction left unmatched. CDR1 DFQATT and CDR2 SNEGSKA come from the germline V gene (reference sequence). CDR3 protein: CSAPSGGETQYF. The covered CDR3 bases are TGCAGTGCCCCAAGCGGGGGTGAGACC.

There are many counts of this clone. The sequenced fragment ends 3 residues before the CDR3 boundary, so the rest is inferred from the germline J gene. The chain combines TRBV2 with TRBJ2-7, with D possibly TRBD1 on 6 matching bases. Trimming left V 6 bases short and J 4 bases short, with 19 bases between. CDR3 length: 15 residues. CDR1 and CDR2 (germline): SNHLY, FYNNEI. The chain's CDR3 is CASRGATGMGYEQYF. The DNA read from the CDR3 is TGTGCCAGCAGGGGGGCAACAGGGATGGGATACGAG.

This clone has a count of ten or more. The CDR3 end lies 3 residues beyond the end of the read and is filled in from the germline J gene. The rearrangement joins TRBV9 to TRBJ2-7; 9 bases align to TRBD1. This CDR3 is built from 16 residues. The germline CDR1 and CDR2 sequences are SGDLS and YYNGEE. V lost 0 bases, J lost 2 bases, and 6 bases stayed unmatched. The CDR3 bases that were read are TGTGCCAGCAGCGTAGATGGGGGGACAGGGACCTACGAG. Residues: CASSVDGGTGTYE. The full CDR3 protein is CASSVDGGTGTYEQYF.

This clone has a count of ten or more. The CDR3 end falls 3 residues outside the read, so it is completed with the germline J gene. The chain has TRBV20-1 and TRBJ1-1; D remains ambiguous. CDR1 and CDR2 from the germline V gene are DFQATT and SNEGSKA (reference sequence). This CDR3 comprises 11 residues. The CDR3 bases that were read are TGCAGTGCCCGAGCCAACTATGGG. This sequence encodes CSARANYG. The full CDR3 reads CSARANYGAFF.

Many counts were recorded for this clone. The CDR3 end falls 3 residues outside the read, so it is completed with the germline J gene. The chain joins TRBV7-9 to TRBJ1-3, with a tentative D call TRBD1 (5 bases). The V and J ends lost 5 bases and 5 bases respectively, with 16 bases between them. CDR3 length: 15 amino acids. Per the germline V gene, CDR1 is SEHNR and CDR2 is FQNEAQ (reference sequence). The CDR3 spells CASSQDGGARNTIYF. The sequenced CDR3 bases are TGTGCCAGCAGCCAGGACGGTGGGGCTCGAAACACC.

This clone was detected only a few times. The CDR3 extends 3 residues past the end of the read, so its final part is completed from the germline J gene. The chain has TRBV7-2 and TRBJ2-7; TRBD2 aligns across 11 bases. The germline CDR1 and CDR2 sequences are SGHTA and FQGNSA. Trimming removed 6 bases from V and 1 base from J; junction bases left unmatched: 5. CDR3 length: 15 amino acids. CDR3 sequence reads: CASSWTSGFSYEQYF. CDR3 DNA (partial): TGTGCCAGCAGTTGGACTAGCGGGTTTTCCTACGAG.

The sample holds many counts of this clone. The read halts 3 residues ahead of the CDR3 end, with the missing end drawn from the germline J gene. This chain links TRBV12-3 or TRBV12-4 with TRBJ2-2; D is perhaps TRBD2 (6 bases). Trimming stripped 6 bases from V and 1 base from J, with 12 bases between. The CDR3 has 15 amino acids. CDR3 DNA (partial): TGTGCCAGCAGCTTCTCGGAGGGGAACACCGGGGAG. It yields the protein CASSFSEGNTGE. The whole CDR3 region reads CASSFSEGNTGELFF.

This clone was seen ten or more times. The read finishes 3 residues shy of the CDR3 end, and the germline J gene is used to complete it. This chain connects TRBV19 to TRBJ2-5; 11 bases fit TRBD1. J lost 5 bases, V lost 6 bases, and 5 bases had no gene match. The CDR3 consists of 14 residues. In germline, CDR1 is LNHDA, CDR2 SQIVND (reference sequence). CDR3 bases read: TGTGCCAGTAGGACAGGACAGGGGGCTGAGACC. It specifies CASRTGQGAET. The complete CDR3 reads CASRTGQGAETQYF.

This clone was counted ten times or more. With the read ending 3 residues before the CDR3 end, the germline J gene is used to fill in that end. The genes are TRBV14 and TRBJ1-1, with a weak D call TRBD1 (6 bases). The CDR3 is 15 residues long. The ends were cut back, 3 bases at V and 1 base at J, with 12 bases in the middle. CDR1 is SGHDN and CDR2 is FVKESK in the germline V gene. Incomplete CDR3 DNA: TGTGCCAGCAGCCACCCCGGCAGGGGGAACACTGAA. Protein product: CASSHPGRGNTE. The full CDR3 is CASSHPGRGNTEAFF.

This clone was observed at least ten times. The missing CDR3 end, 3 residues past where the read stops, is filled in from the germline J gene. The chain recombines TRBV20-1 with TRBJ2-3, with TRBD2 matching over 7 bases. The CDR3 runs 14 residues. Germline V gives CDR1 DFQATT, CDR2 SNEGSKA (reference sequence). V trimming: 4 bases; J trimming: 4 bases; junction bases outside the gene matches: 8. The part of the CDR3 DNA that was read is TGCAGTGCTAAGGAAGGACTAGAAGCAGATACG. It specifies CSAKEGLEADT. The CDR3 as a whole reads CSAKEGLEADTQYF.

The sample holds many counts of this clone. The CDR3 here is CASSYSPSGSYEQYF. The CDR3 bases that were read are TGTGCCAGCAGTTACTCGCCTAGCGGGAGCTACGAG. The V gene is TRBV6-2 or TRBV6-3, the J gene TRBJ2-7; 10 bases line up with TRBD2. The CDR3 extends 3 residues past the end of the read, so its final part is completed from the germline J gene. Germline loops: CDR1 MNHEY, CDR2 SVGEGT. The CDR3 contains 15 residues. Trimming cost V 0 bases and J 3 bases; bases outside gene matches: 2.

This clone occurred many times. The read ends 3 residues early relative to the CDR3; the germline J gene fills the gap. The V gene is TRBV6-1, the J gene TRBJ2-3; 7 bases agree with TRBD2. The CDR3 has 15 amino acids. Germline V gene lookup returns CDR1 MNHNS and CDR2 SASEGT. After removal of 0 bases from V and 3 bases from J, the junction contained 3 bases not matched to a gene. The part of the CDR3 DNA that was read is TGTGCCAGCAGTGAAGCCGCGGGAGCGACAGATACG. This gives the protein CASSEAAGATDT. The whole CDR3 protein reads CASSEAAGATDTQYF.

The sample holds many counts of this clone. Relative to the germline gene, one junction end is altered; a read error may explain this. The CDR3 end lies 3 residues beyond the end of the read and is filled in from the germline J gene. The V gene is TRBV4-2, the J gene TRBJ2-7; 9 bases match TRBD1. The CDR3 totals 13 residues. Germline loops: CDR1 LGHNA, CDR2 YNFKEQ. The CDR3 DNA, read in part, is TGCGCCAGCAGCCAAGGGACAGGGTACGAG. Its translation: CASSQGTGYE. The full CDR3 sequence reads CASSQGTGYEQYF.

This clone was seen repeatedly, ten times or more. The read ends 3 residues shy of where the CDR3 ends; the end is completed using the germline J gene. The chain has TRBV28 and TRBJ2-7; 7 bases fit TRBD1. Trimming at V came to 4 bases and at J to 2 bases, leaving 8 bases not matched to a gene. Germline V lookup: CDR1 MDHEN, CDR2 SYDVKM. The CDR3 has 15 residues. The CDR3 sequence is CASSSWGQSTYEQYF. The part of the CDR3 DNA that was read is TGTGCCAGCAGTTCTTGGGGACAGTCTACCTACGAG. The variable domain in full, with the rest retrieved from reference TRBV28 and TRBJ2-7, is DVKVTQSSRYLVKRTGEKVFLECVQDMDHENMFWYRQDPGLGLRLIYFSYDVKMKEKGDIPEGYSVSREKKERFSLILESASTNQTSMYLCASSSWGQSTYEQYFGPGTRLTVT.

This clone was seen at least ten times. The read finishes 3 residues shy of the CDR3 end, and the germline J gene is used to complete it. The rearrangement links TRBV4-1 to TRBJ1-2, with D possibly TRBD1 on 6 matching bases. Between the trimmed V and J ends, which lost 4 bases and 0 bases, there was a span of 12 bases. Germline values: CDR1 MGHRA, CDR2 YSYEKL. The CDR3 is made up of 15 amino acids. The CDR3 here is CASSPDRMSNYGYTF. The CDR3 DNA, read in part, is TGCGCCAGCAGCCCGGACAGAATGTCTAACTATGGC.

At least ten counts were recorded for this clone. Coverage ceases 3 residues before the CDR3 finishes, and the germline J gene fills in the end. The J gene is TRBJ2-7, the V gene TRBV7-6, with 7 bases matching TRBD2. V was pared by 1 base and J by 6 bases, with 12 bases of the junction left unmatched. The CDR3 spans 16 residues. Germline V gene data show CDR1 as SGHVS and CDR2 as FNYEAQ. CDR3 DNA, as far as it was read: TGTGCCAGCAGCTTAGTTTATAGGCGGGAGCCGGGCGAG. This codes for CASSLVYRREPGE. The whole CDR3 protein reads CASSLVYRREPGEQYF.

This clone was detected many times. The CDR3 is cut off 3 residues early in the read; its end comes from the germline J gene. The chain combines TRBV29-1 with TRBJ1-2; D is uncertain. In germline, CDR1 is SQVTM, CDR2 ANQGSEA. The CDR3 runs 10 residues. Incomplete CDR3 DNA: TGCAGCGTTGCAGGAGAGGGC. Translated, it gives CSVAGEG. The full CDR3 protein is CSVAGEGYTF.

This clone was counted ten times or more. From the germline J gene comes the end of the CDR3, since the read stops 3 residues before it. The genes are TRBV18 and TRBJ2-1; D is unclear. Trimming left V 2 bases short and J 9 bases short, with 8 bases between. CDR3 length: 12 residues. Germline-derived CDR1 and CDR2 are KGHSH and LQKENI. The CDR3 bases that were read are TGTGCCAGCTCACCATCCCTCGGTGAG. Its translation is CASSPSLGE. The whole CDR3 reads CASSPSLGEQFF. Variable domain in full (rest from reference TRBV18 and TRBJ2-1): NAGVMQNPRHLVRRRGQEARLRCSPMKGHSHVYWYRQLPEEGLKFMVYLQKENIIDESGMPKERFSAEFPKEGPSILRIQQVVRGDSAAYFCASSPSLGEQFFGPGTRLTVL.

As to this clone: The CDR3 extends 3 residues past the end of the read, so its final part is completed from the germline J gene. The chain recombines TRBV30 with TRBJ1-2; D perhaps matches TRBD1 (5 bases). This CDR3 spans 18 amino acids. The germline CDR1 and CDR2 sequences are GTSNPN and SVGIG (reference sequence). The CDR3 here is CAFWLKGPSGRPRGDYTF. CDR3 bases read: TGTGCCTTCTGGTTAAAAGGTCCTAGCGGGAGGCCGAGAGGGGAC.

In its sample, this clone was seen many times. CDR3 loop: CASSQGQGDNQPQHF. The CDR3 bases that were read are TGTGCCAGCAGCCAAGGTCAGGGGGACAATCAGCCC. V is TRBV4-2 and J is TRBJ1-5, with 7 bases identical to TRBD1. The sequenced fragment ends 3 residues before the CDR3 boundary, so the rest is inferred from the germline J gene. After removal of 1 base from V and 3 bases from J, the junction contained 3 bases not matched to a gene. The CDR3 contains 15 residues. Germline V gives CDR1 LGHNA, CDR2 YNFKEQ.

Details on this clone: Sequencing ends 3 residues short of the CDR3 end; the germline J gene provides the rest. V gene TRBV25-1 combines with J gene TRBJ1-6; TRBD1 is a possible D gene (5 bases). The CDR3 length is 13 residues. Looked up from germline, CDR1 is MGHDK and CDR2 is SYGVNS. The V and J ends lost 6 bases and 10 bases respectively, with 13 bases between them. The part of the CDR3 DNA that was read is TGTGCCAGCAGCCCGACAGACAGATCACCC. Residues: CASSPTDRSP. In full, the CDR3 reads CASSPTDRSPLHF.

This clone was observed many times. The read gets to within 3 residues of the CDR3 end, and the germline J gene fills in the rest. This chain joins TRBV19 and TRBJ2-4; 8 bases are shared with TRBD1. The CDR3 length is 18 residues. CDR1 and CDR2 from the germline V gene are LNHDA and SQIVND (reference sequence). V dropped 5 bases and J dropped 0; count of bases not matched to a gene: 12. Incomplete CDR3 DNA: TGTGCCAGTAGTTTCGGACAGGGATTCATTATAGCCAAAAACATT. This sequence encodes CASSFGQGFIIAKNI. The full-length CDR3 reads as CASSFGQGFIIAKNIQYF.

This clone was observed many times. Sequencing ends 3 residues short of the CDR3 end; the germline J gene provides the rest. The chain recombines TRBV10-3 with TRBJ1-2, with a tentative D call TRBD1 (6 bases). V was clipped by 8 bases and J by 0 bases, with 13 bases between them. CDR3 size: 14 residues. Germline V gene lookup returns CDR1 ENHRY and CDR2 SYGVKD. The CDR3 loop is CAIDSDSPNYGYTF. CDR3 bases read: TGTGCCATCGATTCGGACAGCCCTAACTATGGC.

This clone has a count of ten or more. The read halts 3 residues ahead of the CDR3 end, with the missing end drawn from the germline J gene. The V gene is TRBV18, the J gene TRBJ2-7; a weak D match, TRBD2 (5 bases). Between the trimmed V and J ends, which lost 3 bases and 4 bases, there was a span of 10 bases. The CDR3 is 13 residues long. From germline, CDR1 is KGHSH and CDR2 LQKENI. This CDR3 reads CASSPPTGYEQYF. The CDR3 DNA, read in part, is TGTGCCAGCTCACCGCCTACGGGGTACGAG.

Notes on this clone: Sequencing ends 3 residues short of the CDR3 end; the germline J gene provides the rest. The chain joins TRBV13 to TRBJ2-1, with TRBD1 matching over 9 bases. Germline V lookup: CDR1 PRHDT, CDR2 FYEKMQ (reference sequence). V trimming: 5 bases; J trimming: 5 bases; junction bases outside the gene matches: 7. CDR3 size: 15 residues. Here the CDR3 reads CASSPKGQGDNEQFF. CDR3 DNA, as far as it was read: TGTGCCAGCAGCCCCAAGGGACAGGGTGACAATGAG.

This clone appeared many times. This CDR3 reads CASSTGLAGPNEQFF. The CDR3 DNA, read in part, is TGCGCCAGCAGTACAGGACTAGCGGGGCCAAATGAG. The rearrangement joins TRBV10-1 to TRBJ2-1; 12 positions agree with TRBD2. The read terminates 3 residues ahead of where the CDR3 ends, so the germline J gene completes it. Per the germline V gene, CDR1 is WNHNN and CDR2 is SYGVQD (reference sequence). This CDR3 is 15 amino acids long. Trimming removed 5 bases from V and 7 bases from J; junction bases left unmatched: 6.